This TCR beta chain emerged from a study of vaccination and CD4 T cells after COVID-19. Across the whole study: Cellular stimulation was performed using overlapping spike peptides derived from SARS-CoV-2, HCoV-NL63, HCoV-OC43 and HCoV-229E.

With regard to this clonotype: The antigen remains unidentified.

Specified treatment: approximately 11-day PBMC culture with coronavirus spike peptide pools or control peptides (ViraFEST assay). The Oncomine TCR Beta short-read assay sequenced DNA from cultured CD4+ T cells. TCRdb used MiXCR to reprocess the PCR reads, holding one entry per CDR3 protein. Seen here are 2,500 to 3,500 distinct CDR3 sequences, under 30% observed once, and the top ten hold over 15%. The CDR3 sequence is 15 residues long. V was clipped by 5 bases and J by 2 bases; unmatched bases: 7. Germline lookup yields CDR1 LNHDA and CDR2 SQIVND (reference sequence). Study results and caveats: Convalescent patients showed a median around 90% of reactive clones that were seen only post-vaccination.

Sequences were derived from CD4+ T cells from blood, cultured in vitro, sampled after SARS-CoV-2 vaccination. This clonotype originated in a human donor who had recovered from COVID-19. The chain recombines TRBV19 with TRBJ2-7, with 9 bases that match TRBD1. The CDR3 coding sequence is TGTGCCAGTAGTCCTACGGGACAGGGCGCCTACGAGCAGTACTTC. Translated, it gives CASSPTGQGAYEQYF.